The present T cell receptor beta chain was sequenced within a study of OX40 agonist ivuxolimab in advanced cancers. Study context: At 0.01 to 10 mg/kg, ivuxolimab was administered intravenously to patients every 2 weeks. Study-wide findings and caveats: At 0.1 to 3.0 mg/kg and by week 6, clonal expansion occurred in CD4+ and CD8+ blood T cells.

Remarks on this clone: Antigen unknown.

Clones were read by immunoSEQ multiplex PCR, and TCRdb kept only the in-frame ones, dropping some. Among roughly 17,000 clones, approximately 84% were seen once, and the ten largest hold 25%. Blood specimens came from baseline, cycle 4 day 1, and cycle 7 day 1. The CDR3 runs to 13 residues. V shed 3 bases and J shed 8 bases, with 14 bases lying between them. Germline values: CDR1 SGHKS, CDR2 YYEKEE (reference sequence). V gene TRBV5-5 combines with J gene TRBJ1-1; TRBD1 might be the D (5 bases). This TCR was sampled from an adult with an advanced solid tumor such as melanoma, head and neck, liver or kidney cancer. Here the sequenced sample was CD4+ or CD8+ T cells sorted from blood, taken in a trial of the OX40 agonist ivuxolimab. The CDR3 protein is CASSSGSLGEAFF. For the CDR3, the DNA is TGTGCCAGCAGCTCAGGGTCATTGGGGGAAGCTTTCTTT.